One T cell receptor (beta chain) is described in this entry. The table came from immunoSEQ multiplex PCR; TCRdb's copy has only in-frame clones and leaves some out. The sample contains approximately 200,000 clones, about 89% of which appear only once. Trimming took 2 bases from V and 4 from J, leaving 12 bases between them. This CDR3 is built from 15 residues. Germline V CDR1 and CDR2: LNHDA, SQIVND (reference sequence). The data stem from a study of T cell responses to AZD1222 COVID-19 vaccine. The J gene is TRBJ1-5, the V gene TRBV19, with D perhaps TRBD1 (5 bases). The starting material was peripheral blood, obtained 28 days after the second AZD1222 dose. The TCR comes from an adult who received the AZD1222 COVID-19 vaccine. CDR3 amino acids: CASSITLGGNQPQHF. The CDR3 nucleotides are TGTGCCAGTAGTATAACGCTCGGGGGGAATCAGCCCCAGCATTTT. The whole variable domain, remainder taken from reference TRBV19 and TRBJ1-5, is DGGITQSPKYLFRKEGQNVTLSCEQNLNHDAMYWYRQDPGQGLRLIYYSQIVNDFQKGDIAEGYSVSREKKESFPLTVTSAQKNPTAFYLCASSITLGGNQPQHFGDGTRLSIL.